Presented here are 12 T cell receptor beta chains from one specimen sequenced in a study of shared clonotypes between healthy human individuals. The method was immunoSEQ multiplex PCR; TCRdb's version includes in-frame clones alone and lacks a portion of them. The sample has around 550,000 clones; less than 96% are singletons. Sequenced material: naive CD4+ T cells sorted from blood. Documented subset: CD45RA+ positively selected. Source of these receptors: a woman aged 25 to 45 in good health.

This chain links TRBV11-2 with TRBJ2-7; D remains unclear. This CDR3 has 14 residues. Trimming pared 0 bases from V and 0 bases from J, leaving 6 bases between. CDR1 SGHAT and CDR2 FQNNGV come from the germline V gene. In DNA form, the CDR3 reads TGTGCCAGCAGCTTAGACCGGAGCTCCTACGAGCAGTACTTC. It encodes CASSLDRSSYEQYF. The full variable domain, with the rest looked up from reference TRBV11-2 and TRBJ2-7, is EAGVAQSPRYKIIEKRQSVAFWCNPISGHATLYWYQQILGQGPKLLIQFQNNGVVDDSQLPKDRFSAERLKGVDSTLKIQPAKLEDSAVYLCASSLDRSSYEQYFGPGTRLTVT.

This chain uses TRBV11-2 with TRBJ2-2; 10 nucleotides agree with TRBD2. The J segment lost 8 bases and the V segment lost 7 bases, leaving 10 bases of the junction unmatched. CDR3 length: 15 residues. Germline V gene lookup returns CDR1 SGHAT and CDR2 FQNNGV. CDR3 region: CASKLMTSGSGELFF. CDR3 sequence (DNA): TGTGCCAGCAAACTTATGACTAGCGGGTCTGGGGAGCTGTTTTTT.

This chain uses TRBV18 with TRBJ2-2, with 7 bases fitting TRBD2. V lost 3 bases to trimming and J lost 2 bases; unmatched junction nucleotides: 9. Germline lookup yields CDR1 KGHSH and CDR2 LQKENI. The CDR3 has 17 residues. The CDR3, as DNA: TGTGCCAGCTCACCGAAAGAGCGGGGCCATAACACCGGGGAGCTGTTTTTT. Protein sequence: CASSPKERGHNTGELFF.

The chain uses TRBV20-1 and TRBJ1-1, with D unclear. The CDR3 length is 11 residues. Germline CDR1 reads DFQATT; CDR2 reads SNEGSKA (reference sequence). V was trimmed by 8 bases and J by 5 bases, leaving 12 bases between them. CDR3 sequence (DNA): TGCAGTTCCACAGTTCGTACTGAAGCTTTCTTT. It translates to CSSTVRTEAFF.

The rearrangement links TRBV5-1 to TRBJ2-3, with D maybe TRBD1 (6 bases). Trimming left V 1 base short and J 2 bases short, with 14 bases between. Germline-derived CDR1 and CDR2 are SGHRS and YFSETQ. This CDR3 contains 16 residues. CDR3 loop: CASSLSEGVHTDTQYF. The CDR3 DNA reads as TGCGCCAGCAGCTTGTCCGAGGGGGTGCACACAGATACGCAGTATTTT.

The chain couples TRBV6-5 to TRBJ1-1; 7 bases agree with TRBD1. This CDR3 is 13 amino acids long. CDR1 MNHEY and CDR2 SVGAGI come from the germline V gene. V lost 6 bases and J lost 5; bases outside the gene matches: 6. For the CDR3, the DNA is TGTGCCAGCAGAACAGGGGAAGGGACTGAAGCTTTCTTT. This encodes CASRTGEGTEAFF.

The chain couples TRBV7-9 to TRBJ2-7; 8 bases map to TRBD2. Germline CDR1 reads SEHNR; CDR2 reads FQNEAQ (reference sequence). The CDR3 has 13 residues. V shed 5 bases and J 3 bases; nucleotides not matched to a gene: 3. The CDR3 sequence is CASSPSGSYEQYF. The CDR3 DNA sequence: TGTGCCAGCAGCCCCAGCGGGAGCTACGAGCAGTACTTC.

The CDR3 region is CASRERRNEKLFF. The CDR3 nucleotides read TGTGCCAGCAGGGAGAGACGTAATGAAAAACTGTTTTTT. The chain is built from TRBV28 and TRBJ1-4; no clear D gene. Germline lookup yields CDR1 MDHEN and CDR2 SYDVKM. Deletions cut 6 bases from V and 4 bases from J, with 9 bases between. CDR3 length: 13 residues.

The chain links TRBV6-5 to TRBJ2-1; 11 bases agree with TRBD2. Trimming took 6 bases from V and 9 from J; bases not matched to a gene: 10. This CDR3 contains 15 residues. Germline loops: CDR1 MNHEY, CDR2 SVGAGI. In DNA form, the CDR3 reads TGTGCCAGCAGCCAGACTAGCGGGACGGTGAGTGAGCAGTTCTTC. Residues: CASSQTSGTVSEQFF.

The chain joins TRBV6-5 to TRBJ1-1; D call uncertain. With 0 bases removed from V and 3 bases from J, the gap between germline ends came to 11 bases. This CDR3 contains 15 residues. The V gene's germline CDR1 is MNHEY and CDR2 SVGAGI. The CDR3 region is CASSYSIKSDTEAFF. DNA of the CDR3: TGTGCCAGCAGTTACTCGATAAAGTCAGACACTGAAGCTTTCTTT.

On this clone: The sample has other DNA sequences that encode this CDR3 too. V is TRBV18 and J is TRBJ1-1; perhaps TRBD1 as D (6 bases). Germline V CDR1 and CDR2: KGHSH, LQKENI. The CDR3 covers 16 residues. Between the trimmed V and J ends, which lost 1 base and 0 bases, there was a span of 12 bases. The CDR3 sequence is CASSPRGGGMNTEAFF. The CDR3 bases are TGTGCCAGCTCACCACGTGGAGGGGGAATGAACACTGAAGCTTTCTTT.

The chain uses TRBV14 and TRBJ2-7; TRBD2 matches at 10 bases. V gave up 0 bases and J gave up 4 bases; unmatched junction bases: 15. This CDR3 contains 19 residues. Germline V gene lookup returns CDR1 SGHDN and CDR2 FVKESK. The CDR3 region has the DNA TGTGCCAGCAGCCAAGAGAGCACTAGCGGGGACCAGCCTTTTTACGAGCAGTACTTC. Translation gives CASSQESTSGDQPFYEQYF.